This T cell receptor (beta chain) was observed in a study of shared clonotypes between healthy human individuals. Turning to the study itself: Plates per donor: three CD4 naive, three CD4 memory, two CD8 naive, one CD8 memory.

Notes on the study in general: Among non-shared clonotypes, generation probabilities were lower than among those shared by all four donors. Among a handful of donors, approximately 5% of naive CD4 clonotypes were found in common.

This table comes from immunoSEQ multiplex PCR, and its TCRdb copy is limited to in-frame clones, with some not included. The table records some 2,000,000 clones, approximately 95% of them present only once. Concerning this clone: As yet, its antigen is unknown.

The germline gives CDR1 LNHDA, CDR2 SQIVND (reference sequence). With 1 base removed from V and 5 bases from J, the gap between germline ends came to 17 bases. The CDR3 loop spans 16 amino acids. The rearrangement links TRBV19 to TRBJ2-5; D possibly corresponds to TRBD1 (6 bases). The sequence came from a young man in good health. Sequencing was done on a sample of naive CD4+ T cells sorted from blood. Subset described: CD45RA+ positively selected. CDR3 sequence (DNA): TGTGCCAGTAGTATAGGAAGACAGGTCCGTGAGGAGACCCAGTACTTC. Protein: CASSIGRQVREETQYF.